The 30 T cell receptor beta chains reported below all come from one sample, sequenced in a study of blood T cells in healthy people across ages. Combining a sample-barcoded 5' primer with a J-beta primer mix, a second PCR ran for roughly 6 to 12 cycles. TCRdb re-analysed the 5' RACE reads in MiXCR, keeping a single row per CDR3 protein. The sample shows around 1,900,000 distinct CDR3 sequences, about two fifths of them seen only once. The sequenced sample was blood. The receptors here all came from a human donor in good health.

Note on this clonotype: This likely comes from a read error, as the CDR3 has no conserved phenylalanine or tryptophan at its end. The V and J genes are TRBV5-1 and TRBJ2-7; tentative D call: TRBD2 (5 bases). Trimming stripped 0 bases from V and 0 bases from J, with 13 bases between. The CDR3 loop spans 16 amino acids. Germline V lookup: CDR1 SGHRS, CDR2 YFSETQ. This chain's CDR3 is CASSLDMRAGSYEQYL. CDR3 bases: TGCGCCAGCAGCTTGGATATGCGGGCCGGCTCCTACGAGCAGTACCTC.

The V call is TRBV12-3 or TRBV12-4, the J call TRBJ1-1; D perhaps matches TRBD1 (5 bases). Deletions cut 2 bases from V and 5 bases from J, with 12 bases between. The CDR3 spans 14 residues. Here the CDR3 DNA reads TGTGCCAGCAGTTTATGGGGGGGAGGGACTGAAGCTTTCTTT. Protein: CASSLWGGGTEAFF.

The V call is TRBV12-3 or TRBV12-4, the J call TRBJ2-7, with TRBD1 as a possible D gene (5 bases). This CDR3 is built from 16 residues. The V and J ends lost 6 bases and 2 bases respectively, with 20 bases between them. The CDR3 reads CASRESSKGATYEQYF. DNA of the CDR3: TGTGCCAGCAGGGAAAGTTCCAAAGGGGCGACCTACGAGCAGTACTTC.

This chain uses TRBV20-1 with TRBJ1-1; 11 bases fit TRBD1. From germline, CDR1 is DFQATT and CDR2 SNEGSKA (reference sequence). V trimming: 5 bases; J trimming: 5 bases; junction bases outside the gene matches: 4. The CDR3 spans 13 residues. The CDR3 region has the DNA TGCAGTGCTGGGGGACAGGGGGAAACTGAAGCTTTCTTT. Translation: CSAGGQGETEAFF.

This clonotype was seen more than once but under ten times. The rearrangement uses TRBV20-1 and TRBJ2-5; 11 bases align to TRBD2. Unmatched junction bases numbered 5, after V lost 0 bases and J lost 5 bases. From germline, CDR1 is DFQATT and CDR2 SNEGSKA (reference sequence). CDR3 size: 15 residues. DNA of the CDR3: TGCAGTGCTAGAGATCCCCGGACTAGCGGGGAGACCCAGTACTTC. It yields the protein CSARDPRTSGETQYF.

This clonotype occurred a few times. This rearrangement joins TRBV5-1 to TRBJ1-5; D remains ambiguous. The CDR3 is 15 amino acids. The V end was cut by 0 bases, the J end by 1 base, with 8 bases between. Germline assignment: CDR1 SGHRS and CDR2 YFSETQ. CDR3 in DNA: TGCGCCAGCAGCTTGGCCGGGTGGAGCAATCAGCCCCAGCATTTT. Translating gives CASSLAGWSNQPQHF. The whole variable domain, filled in from reference TRBV5-1 and TRBJ1-5, reads KAGVTQTPRYLIKTRGQQVTLSCSPISGHRSVSWYQQTPGQGLQFLFEYFSETQRNKGNFPGRFSGRQFSNSRSEMNVSTLELGDSALYLCASSLAGWSNQPQHFGDGTRLSIL.

Only a few counts were recorded for this clonotype. The chain carries TRBV5-1 and TRBJ2-7; the match to TRBD2 covers 9 bases. Germline lookup yields CDR1 SGHRS and CDR2 YFSETQ. The CDR3 runs 14 residues. The ends lost 9 bases at V and 0 bases at J; junction bases unmatched: 7. The CDR3 nucleotides read TGCGCCACCACAGTGACTAGCGGCTCCTACGAGCAGTACTTC. Translated: CATTVTSGSYEQYF.

The V gene is TRBV20-1, the J gene TRBJ2-5; tentatively, D is TRBD2 (5 bases). Trimming shortened V by 0 bases and J by 0 bases, and 14 bases separated the two germline ends. The CDR3 contains 16 residues. CDR1 and CDR2 (germline): DFQATT, SNEGSKA (reference sequence). The DNA for the CDR3 is TGCAGTGCTAGAGATCCGGGAACTGATTACCAAGAGACCCAGTACTTC. Its protein is CSARDPGTDYQETQYF.

The sample holds a few counts of this clonotype. The gene calls are TRBV4-3 and TRBJ1-2; D may be TRBD1 (5 bases). Germline V gives CDR1 LGHNA, CDR2 YSLEER. This CDR3 has 12 residues. Trimming shortened V by 5 bases and J by 7 bases, and 11 bases separated the two germline ends. The CDR3 here is CASSSWRGGYTF. In DNA, the CDR3 is TGCGCCAGCAGCTCCTGGAGGGGTGGCTACACCTTC.

In the case of this clonotype: The germline gene is not matched at one end of the junction; a read error may be the cause. This rearrangement joins TRBV30 to TRBJ1-5; maybe TRBD1 (5 bases). The CDR3 is 13 amino acids. Looked up from germline, CDR1 is GTSNPN and CDR2 is SVGIG (reference sequence). CDR3 in DNA: TGTGCCTGGAGCGACAGTCTCAATCAGTCCCAGCATTTT. Encoded protein: CAWSDSLNQSQHF.

This clonotype was seen a few times. The chain couples TRBV7-2 to TRBJ1-1, with TRBD1 as a possible D gene (5 bases). This CDR3 is built from 14 residues. Per the germline V gene, CDR1 is SGHTA and CDR2 is FQGNSA. V was clipped by 7 bases and J by 6 bases, with 18 bases between them. The chain's CDR3 is CASTDLGEYSEAFF. CDR3 coding DNA: TGTGCCAGCACAGACTTGGGGGAGTACTCTGAAGCTTTCTTT.

The chain is built from TRBV20-1 and TRBJ2-3; possible D gene TRBD1, 5 bases. CDR3 length: 13 amino acids. The V end lost 6 bases, the J end lost 2 bases, and 12 bases lay between the germline ends. Per the germline V gene, CDR1 is DFQATT and CDR2 is SNEGSKA (reference sequence). CDR3: CSAPKGYTDTQYF. CDR3 in DNA: TGCAGTGCCCCGAAGGGGTACACAGATACGCAGTATTTT.

The chain has TRBV30 and TRBJ1-1; no clear D. The CDR3 length is 12 residues. The germline V gene has CDR1 GTSNPN and CDR2 SVGIG (reference sequence). With 0 bases removed from V and 8 bases from J, the gap between germline ends came to 10 bases. The chain's CDR3 is CAWSVRFTEAFF. CDR3 sequence (DNA): TGTGCCTGGAGTGTAAGGTTCACAGAAGCTTTCTTT.

This rearrangement joins TRBV11-2 to TRBJ1-6; 8 bases are shared with TRBD1. Unmatched junction bases numbered 5, after V lost 5 bases and J lost 5 bases. The CDR3 sequence is 15 residues long. Germline CDR1 reads SGHAT; CDR2 reads FQNNGV. This CDR3 reads CASSAGQGHNSPLHF. The CDR3 DNA follows: TGTGCCAGCAGCGCCGGACAGGGCCATAATTCACCCCTCCACTTT.

This clonotype was observed a handful of times. The chain carries TRBV5-1 and TRBJ2-1, with a possible D match to TRBD2 (6 bases). V dropped 4 bases and J dropped 9 bases, with 11 bases sitting between them. This CDR3 is 12 amino acids long. CDR1 is SGHRS and CDR2 is YFSETQ in the germline V gene. The CDR3 region is CASSPAEGEQFF. The CDR3 bases are TGCGCCAGCAGCCCCGCGGAGGGTGAGCAGTTCTTC.

This chain links TRBV7-2 with TRBJ2-3; D uncertain. Per the germline V gene, CDR1 is SGHTA and CDR2 is FQGNSA. Between the trimmed V and J ends, which lost 5 bases and 3 bases, there was a span of 12 bases. This CDR3 comprises 14 residues. CDR3 amino acids: CASSQNGWTDTQYF. CDR3 DNA: TGTGCCAGCAGCCAAAACGGGTGGACAGATACGCAGTATTTT.

J is TRBJ2-2 and V is TRBV12-3 or TRBV12-4; 7 nucleotides agree with TRBD2. The V and J ends lost 5 bases and 1 base, in that order; junction bases with no gene match: 10. This CDR3 is built from 17 residues. The CDR3 DNA is TGTGCCAGCAGTCGATCACTAGCGATCCAGAACACCGGGGAGCTGTTTTTT. Protein sequence: CASSRSLAIQNTGELFF.

In its sample, this clonotype was seen a few times. The chain employs TRBV3-1 and TRBJ2-3; tentatively, D is TRBD1 (6 bases). This CDR3 region has 15 residues. The V and J ends lost 0 bases and 12 bases respectively, with 19 bases between them. The germline CDR1 and CDR2 sequences are LGHDT and YNNKEL (reference sequence). CDR3 in amino acids: CASSQEGHSRETQYF. The DNA for the CDR3 is TGTGCCAGCAGCCAAGAGGGACACAGTCGAGAGACCCAGTATTTT.

The V and J genes are TRBV6-4 and TRBJ2-1, with TRBD2 matching over 10 bases. CDR1 is MRHNA, CDR2 SNTAGT, per germline. CDR3 size: 14 residues. V dropped 4 bases and J dropped 7; count of bases not matched to a gene: 4. CDR3 amino acids: CASSAGLAPNEQFF. CDR3 DNA sequence: TGTGCCAGCAGTGCGGGACTAGCGCCTAATGAGCAGTTCTTC.

The rearrangement links TRBV11-3 to TRBJ2-1, with D unclear. Trimming stripped 6 bases from V and 2 bases from J, with 14 bases between. This CDR3 has 15 amino acids. Germline V CDR1 and CDR2: SGHNT, YENEEA. CDR3: CASSSNSMPYNEQFF. As DNA, the CDR3 is TGTGCCAGCAGTTCTAATTCAATGCCCTACAATGAGCAGTTCTTC.

V gene TRBV20-1 combines with J gene TRBJ1-2; D is possibly TRBD1 (5 bases). The CDR3 consists of 14 residues. With 6 bases removed from V and 4 bases from J, the gap between germline ends came to 18 bases. The germline V gene encodes CDR1 DFQATT and CDR2 SNEGSKA (reference sequence). The DNA of the CDR3 is TGCAGTGCCGCCCCGCAGGGCTCCGGCTATGGCTACACCTTC. It encodes CSAAPQGSGYGYTF.

The chain employs TRBV7-3 and TRBJ1-1, with no clear D. The CDR3 spans 15 residues. V was shortened by 4 bases and J by 4 bases, with 16 bases between the two germline ends. The germline V gene has CDR1 SGHTA and CDR2 FQGTGA. This CDR3 reads CASSSWGTSGTEAFF. In DNA, the CDR3 is TGTGCCAGCAGCTCCTGGGGAACGAGTGGCACTGAAGCTTTCTTT.

The chain employs TRBV7-2 and TRBJ2-3; D gene uncertain. From germline, CDR1 is SGHTA and CDR2 FQGNSA. The CDR3 runs to 15 residues. V gave up 4 bases and J gave up 5 bases, with 16 bases separating them. The CDR3 here is CASSSRASLRDTQYF. DNA of the CDR3: TGTGCCAGCAGCTCTCGGGCGAGTTTAAGAGATACGCAGTATTTT.

About this clonotype: The junction differs from germline at one of its ends, possibly a read error. The rearrangement uses TRBV5-1 and TRBJ2-5; a weak D match, TRBD1 (6 bases). CDR1 and CDR2 (germline): SGHRS, YFSETQ. There are 13 residues in the CDR3. The DNA for the CDR3 is TGTGCCAGCAGCCTTACAGGGTGGGAGACCCAGTACTTC. This sequence encodes CASSLTGWETQYF.

The chain joins TRBV28 to TRBJ2-5; unclear D gene. Trimming removed 3 bases at V and 5 bases at J, with 16 bases between. The germline gives CDR1 MDHEN, CDR2 SYDVKM. The CDR3 runs to 15 residues. This CDR3 is CASSLQTTRRETQYF. The DNA for the CDR3 is TGTGCCAGCAGTTTGCAAACGACAAGGCGGGAGACCCAGTACTTC.

As to this clonotype: Mismatch with germline at one junction end may stem from a read error. The chain employs TRBV6-2 or TRBV6-3 and TRBJ2-7; 8 bases line up with TRBD1. The CDR3 consists of 15 residues. Germline V CDR1 and CDR2: MNHEY, SVGEGT. CDR3 residues: CASSYRSGGFYGQYF. The CDR3 DNA reads TGTGCCAGCAGTTACCGGTCAGGGGGCTTCTACGGGCAGTACTTC.

The table lists this clonotype with a few counts. This rearrangement joins TRBV5-1 to TRBJ2-5; 9 bases align to TRBD1. The V segment lost 5 bases and the J segment 2 bases; nucleotides outside the gene matches: 7. In germline, CDR1 is SGHRS, CDR2 YFSETQ. This CDR3 has 15 amino acids. The CDR3 sequence is CASRSGQGRQETQYF. DNA for the CDR3: TGCGCCAGCAGATCAGGACAGGGGAGACAAGAGACCCAGTACTTC.

This clonotype was seen a handful of times. The CDR3 loop reads CASSPGGAQTDTQYF. As DNA, the CDR3 is TGTGCCAGCAGCCCCGGGGGGGCCCAGACAGATACGCAGTATTTT. The chain couples TRBV7-2 to TRBJ2-3; 8 positions match TRBD2. After removal of 5 bases from V and 3 bases from J, the junction contained 7 bases not matched to a gene. This CDR3 has 15 residues. CDR1 and CDR2 (germline): SGHTA, FQGNSA.

The rearrangement uses TRBV6-6 and TRBJ1-6; D may be TRBD1 (5 bases). Trimming removed 11 bases at V and 10 bases at J, with 24 bases between. Germline assignment: CDR1 MNHNY and CDR2 SVGAGI (reference sequence). The CDR3 runs to 15 residues. This CDR3 reads CAGLQTPGGRSPLHF. DNA for the CDR3: TGTGCCGGCCTTCAAACCCCCGGGGGTAGATCACCCCTCCACTTT.

This clonotype was observed a few times. This chain uses TRBV20-1 with TRBJ2-3, with D perhaps TRBD1 or TRBD2 (5 bases each). Trimming took off 3 bases at V and 2 bases at J, with 12 bases between the two ends. This CDR3 comprises 14 residues. Germline values: CDR1 DFQATT, CDR2 SNEGSKA (reference sequence). The CDR3 spells CSASREGPTDTQYF. DNA for the CDR3: TGCAGTGCTAGCCGAGAGGGACCCACAGATACGCAGTATTTT.